A selection of T cell receptor beta chains follows, all from one sample in a study of monozygotic twins with cystic fibrosis. Some clones are missing from TCRdb's copy, which holds only in-frame ones; the method was immunoSEQ multiplex PCR. This sample carries more than 11,000 clones, approximately 92% of them seen once, and the ten largest clones take 0.65% to 0.8%. Specimen: blood. These receptors originate from a boy aged 10-17 years with cystic fibrosis. Each CDR3 is given with its conserved first and last residue. Each record gives: clone size, V gene, D gene, J gene, CDR3 DNA, CDR3 protein. The D gene is left open where the match is weak. Size tells how often a clone was seen (once, few, many) or the class of an expanded clone, and some rows leave it out.

size: .
V: TRBV5-1
D: .
J: TRBJ1-2
DNA: TGCGCCAGCAGCTCGGGGGACTATGGCTACACCTTC
CDR3: CASSSGDYGYTF

size: .
V: TRBV9
D: TRBD1
J: TRBJ2-2
DNA: TGTGCCAGCAGCCCATCCGGGACAGGGGGCCGTGGGGAGCTGTTTTTT
CDR3: CASSPSGTGGRGELFF

size: .
V: TRBV5-4
D: TRBD2
J: TRBJ2-3
DNA: TGTGCCAGCAGCACCGGACTAGCGGCTTCAGATACGCAGTATTTT
CDR3: CASSTGLAASDTQYF

size: .
V: TRBV30
D: .
J: TRBJ2-3
DNA: TGTGCCCTGGAAACTCAGGGGGGGCGAACAGATACGCAGTATTTT
CDR3: CALETQGGRTDTQYF

size: .
V: TRBV2
D: TRBD2
J: TRBJ2-7
DNA: TGTGCCAGCAGTGCCGCCGGACTAGCGGGGGCCTACGAGCAGTACTTC
CDR3: CASSAAGLAGAYEQYF

size: .
V: TRBV7-9
D: TRBD2
J: TRBJ2-4
DNA: TGTGCCAGCAGATTACTAGCGGAGTGTTTAGCCAAAAACATTCAGTACTTC
CDR3: CASRLLAECLAKNIQYF

size: .
V: TRBV6-5
D: .
J: TRBJ1-1
DNA: TGTGCCAGCAGTTCGGGGGTTTCTGAAGCTTTCTTT
CDR3: CASSSGVSEAFF

size: .
V: TRBV7-8
D: TRBD1
J: TRBJ2-7
DNA: TGTGCCAGCAGCTTACAGACAGGGGGCGAGCAGTACTTC
CDR3: CASSLQTGGEQYF

size: .
V: TRBV5-1
D: .
J: TRBJ1-2
DNA: TGCGCCAGCAGCTTGGGGCGGGGCGCCGGTTATGGCTACACCTTC
CDR3: CASSLGRGAGYGYTF

size: .
V: TRBV5-8
D: .
J: TRBJ2-5
DNA: TGTGCCAGCATTCTAGGTGTACAGGGTAGCGAGACCCAGTACTTC
CDR3: CASILGVQGSETQYF

size: .
V: TRBV13
D: .
J: TRBJ2-5
DNA: TGTGCCAGCAGCCCGGGGGGCCAGAAAGAGACCCAGTACTTC
CDR3: CASSPGGQKETQYF

size: few
V: TRBV5-1
D: .
J: TRBJ1-1
DNA: TGCGCCAGCAGCTTTGGGACGGCGAACACTGAAGCTTTCTTT
CDR3: CASSFGTANTEAFF

size: .
V: TRBV2
D: .
J: TRBJ2-5
DNA: TGTGCCAGCAGTGAATATAGGGGAGGAGAGACCCAGTACTTC
CDR3: CASSEYRGGETQYF

size: once
V: TRBV4-1
D: .
J: TRBJ2-1
DNA: TGCGCCAGCAGCCAAGGGCTAGTAAGCAATGAGCAGTTCTTC
CDR3: CASSQGLVSNEQFF

size: .
V: TRBV2
D: TRBD1
J: TRBJ1-4
DNA: TGTGCCAGCAGACTACGGACAGGGACTAATGAAAAACTGTTTTTT
CDR3: CASRLRTGTNEKLFF

size: .
V: TRBV2
D: .
J: TRBJ2-3
DNA: TGTGCCTCGGGTCGAACTAGCACAGATACGCAGTATTTT
CDR3: CASGRTSTDTQYF

size: .
V: TRBV25-1
D: TRBD1
J: TRBJ2-7
DNA: TGTGCCAGCAGTGAGTGGGGACAGAGCGAGCAGTACTTC
CDR3: CASSEWGQSEQYF

size: .
V: TRBV5-4
D: .
J: TRBJ2-5
DNA: TGTGCCAGCGGAAGGCAGTTCCAAGAGACCCAGTACTTC
CDR3: CASGRQFQETQYF

size: .
V: TRBV15
D: .
J: TRBJ1-3
DNA: TGTGCCACCAGCACACGAACCAGAAACACCATATATTTT
CDR3: CATSTRTRNTIYF

size: .
V: TRBV5-6
D: TRBD2
J: TRBJ2-1
DNA: TGTGCCAGCAGATTACCCGGGACTAGCAATGAGCAGTTCTTC
CDR3: CASRLPGTSNEQFF

size: .
V: TRBV7-9
D: .
J: TRBJ2-1
DNA: TGTGCCAGCAGCCAGGACCTGAGCTCCTACAATGAGCAGTTCTTC
CDR3: CASSQDLSSYNEQFF

size: few
V: TRBV19
D: .
J: TRBJ1-2
DNA: TGTGCCAGTGAAGGGAACTATGGCTACACCTTC
CDR3: CASEGNYGYTF

size: .
V: TRBV27
D: .
J: TRBJ2-2
DNA: TGTGCCAGCAGTTTTGGTGGGGCCGGGGAGCTGTTTTTT
CDR3: CASSFGGAGELFF

size: few
V: TRBV19
D: TRBD2
J: TRBJ2-2
DNA: TGTGCCAGTATGGTAGCGGGGGCCGGGGAGCTGTTTTTT
CDR3: CASMVAGAGELFF

size: .
V: TRBV5-6
D: .
J: TRBJ2-7
DNA: TGTGCCAGCAGGAGCAGCCGCTCCTACGAGCAGTACTTC
CDR3: CASRSSRSYEQYF

size: .
V: TRBV5-4
D: .
J: TRBJ1-6
DNA: TGTGCCAGCAGCTTGCGGGGGGACGGGAATTCACCCCTCCACTTT
CDR3: CASSLRGDGNSPLHF

size: .
V: TRBV2
D: TRBD1
J: TRBJ2-7
DNA: TGTGCCAGCAGCCCGGGACAGGGTCTCGAGCAGTACTTC
CDR3: CASSPGQGLEQYF

size: .
V: TRBV6-1
D: .
J: TRBJ2-2
DNA: TGTGCCAGCAGTGAAGTAGGACGCAACGGGGAGCTGTTTTTT
CDR3: CASSEVGRNGELFF

size: .
V: TRBV7-8
D: .
J: TRBJ1-4
DNA: TGTGCCAGCAGCTTAGATAGAACTAATGAAAAACTGTTTTTT
CDR3: CASSLDRTNEKLFF

size: .
V: TRBV4-1
D: TRBD1
J: TRBJ1-1
DNA: TGCGCCAGCAGCCAAGATGAAGGACAGGTGCTGGGCACTGAAGCTTTCTTT
CDR3: CASSQDEGQVLGTEAFF

size: .
V: TRBV14
D: .
J: TRBJ1-1
DNA: TGTGCCAGCAGCCAGAAGGGGTATTGGAACACTGAAGCTTTCTTT
CDR3: CASSQKGYWNTEAFF